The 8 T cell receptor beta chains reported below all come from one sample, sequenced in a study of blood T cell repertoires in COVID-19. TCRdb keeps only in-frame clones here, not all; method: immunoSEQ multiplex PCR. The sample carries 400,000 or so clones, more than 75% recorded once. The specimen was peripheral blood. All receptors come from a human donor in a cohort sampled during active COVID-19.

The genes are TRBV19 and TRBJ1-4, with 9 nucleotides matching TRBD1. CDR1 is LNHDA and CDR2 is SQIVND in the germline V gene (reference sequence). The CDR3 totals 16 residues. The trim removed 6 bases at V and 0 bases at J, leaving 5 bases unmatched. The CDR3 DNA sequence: TGTGCCAGTAGAGGGACAGGGACGGCAACTAATGAAAAACTGTTTTTT. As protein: CASRGTGTATNEKLFF.

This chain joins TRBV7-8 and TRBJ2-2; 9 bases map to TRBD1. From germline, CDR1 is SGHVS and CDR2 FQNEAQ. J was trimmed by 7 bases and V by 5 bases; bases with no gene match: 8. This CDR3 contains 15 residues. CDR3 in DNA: TGTGCCAGCAGCGTTAGGGACAGGGTTTTCGGGGAGCTGTTTTTT. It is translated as CASSVRDRVFGELFF.

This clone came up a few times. CDR3 nucleotide sequence: TGTGCCAGCAGCTTACAGATGGGGGGAGCGGCTGAAGCTTTCTTT. The encoded protein is CASSLQMGGAAEAFF. V gene TRBV11-2 combines with J gene TRBJ1-1; tentative D call: TRBD1 (5 bases). Trimming cost V 2 bases and J 6 bases, with 16 bases left between them. Germline CDR1 SGHAT, CDR2 FQNNGV. This CDR3 has 15 amino acids.

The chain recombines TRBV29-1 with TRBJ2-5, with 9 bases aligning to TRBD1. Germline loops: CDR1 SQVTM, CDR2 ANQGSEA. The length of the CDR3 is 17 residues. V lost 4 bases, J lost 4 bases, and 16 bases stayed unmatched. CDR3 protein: CSVGGPRRQGVRETQYF. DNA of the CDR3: TGCAGCGTTGGAGGCCCGAGGCGACAGGGGGTCCGAGAGACCCAGTACTTC. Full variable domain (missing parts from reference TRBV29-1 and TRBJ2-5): SAVISQKPSRDICQRGTSLTIQCQVDSQVTMMFWYRQQPGQSLTLIATANQGSEATYESGFVIDKFPISRPNLTFSTLTVSNMSPEDSSIYLCSVGGPRRQGVRETQYFGPGTRLLVL.

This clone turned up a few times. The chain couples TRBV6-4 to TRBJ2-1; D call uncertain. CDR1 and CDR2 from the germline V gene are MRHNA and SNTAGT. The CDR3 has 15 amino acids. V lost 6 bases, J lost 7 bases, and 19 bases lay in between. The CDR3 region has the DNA TGTGCCAGCAGCCGAAGCCATGGCGGTGGAAATGAGCAGTTCTTC. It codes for CASSRSHGGGNEQFF.

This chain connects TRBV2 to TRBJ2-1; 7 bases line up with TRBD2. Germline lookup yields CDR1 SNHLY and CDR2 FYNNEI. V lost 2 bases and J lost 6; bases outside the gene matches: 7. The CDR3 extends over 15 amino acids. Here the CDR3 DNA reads TGTGCCAGCAGTGAATGGACTAGGGCCCTCAATGAGCAGTTCTTC. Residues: CASSEWTRALNEQFF. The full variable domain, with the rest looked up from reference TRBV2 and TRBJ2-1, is EPEVTQTPSHQVTQMGQEVILRCVPISNHLYFYWYRQILGQKVEFLVSFYNNEISEKSEIFDDQFSVERPDGSNFTLKIRSTKLEDSAMYFCASSEWTRALNEQFFGPGTRLTVL.

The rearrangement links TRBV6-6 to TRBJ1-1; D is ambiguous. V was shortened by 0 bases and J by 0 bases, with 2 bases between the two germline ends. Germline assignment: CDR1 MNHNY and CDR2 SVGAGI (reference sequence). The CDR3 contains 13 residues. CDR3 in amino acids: CASSYSMNTEAFF. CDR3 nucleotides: TGTGCCAGCAGTTACTCCATGAACACTGAAGCTTTCTTT.

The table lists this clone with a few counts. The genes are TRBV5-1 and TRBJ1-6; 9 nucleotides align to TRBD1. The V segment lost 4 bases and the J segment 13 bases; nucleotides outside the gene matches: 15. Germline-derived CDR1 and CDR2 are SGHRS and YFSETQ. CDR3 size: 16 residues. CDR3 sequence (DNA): TGCGCCAGCAGCGATTATGACAGGGGGTCACCTCGTCCCCTCCACTTT. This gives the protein CASSDYDRGSPRPLHF.